Listed here is a single T cell receptor (beta chain). Which antigen it targets is not known. No base qualities exist here, and no much larger clone lies one base off it. This entry is derived from a study of T cells in tuberculosis (dated by TCRdb to 2016 to 2019). At the level of the whole study: The study combined CD1B tetramers and high-throughput TCR immunosequencing to characterize T cells specific for the mycobacterial lipid antigen glucose monomycolate (GMM). A South African clinical cohort compared IGRA-negative adolescents, IGRA-positive adolescents with latent tuberculosis and adults with active tuberculosis, around ten per group. PBMC from active tuberculosis patients were archived either before standard anti-tuberculosis treatment began or within 7 days of its start. The research as a whole found: Compared with IGRA-negative controls, TCR-alpha repertoires from active tuberculosis had smaller mean NN-distances to GMM-specific TCRs, which suggests that these TCRs underwent clonal expansion. A classifier using the diverse GMM-specific repertoire reached approximately 90% accuracy (AUROC around 0.9), compared with more than 65% accuracy using GEM motif frequencies. The smaller NN-distances in active tuberculosis patients were driven in part by shorter CDR3-alpha lengths, while the difference seen for TCR-beta was not statistically significant. Clinical samples were chosen by availability of cryopreserved specimens, and active tuberculosis cases were adults while controls were adolescents.

Taken with the paper, the label for time point translates to: new active TB diagnosis, blood taken before or within 7 days of starting treatment. The patients with active tuberculosis were newly diagnosed, HIV-seronegative South African adults aged 18 years or older. Active tuberculosis was confirmed by positive sputum smear microscopy and/or positive M. tuberculosis culture. Immunosequencing was performed on unsorted cryopreserved PBMC and covered around 100,000 T cells per clinical donor on average. V is trimmed back by 7 bases and J by 5 bases, and the junction contains 11 bases that no gene match accounts for. The germline V gene (reference sequence) provides CDR1 LNHDA and CDR2 SQIVND. Counted from cysteine to phenylalanine, this CDR3 has 15 amino acids. Of all the DNA, just the CDR3 is kept, 45 bases in frame from base 1. TCR libraries were generated with the immunoSEQ multiplex PCR assay, using TCR-beta and/or TCR-alpha/delta assays for each sample. Amplified TCR libraries were sequenced on the Illumina high-throughput platform. Processing in the source paper ran as follows. Clustering and dimensionality reduction were performed using pairwise TCRdist distances among GMM-specific receptors from ex vivo sorted or in vitro expanded T cells. Each clinical repertoire was scored by mean NN-distance, the average TCRdist to the nearest 10% of tetramer-positive reference sequences. GEM TCR motif frequency was computed as the fraction of unique TCRs matching known GEM sequences by V/J usage and CDR3 length. Linear discriminant analysis with leave-one-out cross-validation, implemented in scikit-learn, was used to classify active tuberculosis. Here the immuneACCESS table is served through TCRdb, limited to in-frame sequences with V and J called. Missing clones are a known gap in these copies; in checked studies unresolved V genes cover under half, and the rest lacks a known reason. Clone size and the V and J calls come from that table; the DNA yielded D and trimming. Here the sample has about 35,000 clones; about 92% occur a single time. Clones ranked in the top ten supply about 7.7% of the sample.

The sequences come from PBMCs, collected at tuberculosis diagnosis. This receptor was obtained from an adult with tuberculosis. Some clones in this sample may be carry-over from other donors' samples. The receptor chain draws on TRBV19 and TRBJ1-1; TRBD1 matches 9 bases in the middle. The nucleotides are TGTGCCAGTAAATTGCCGGGACAGGGTGAGACTGAAGCTTTCTTT. Its product reads: CASKLPGQGETEAFF.